This T cell receptor beta chain appears in the sequencing data of a study of monozygotic twins with inflammatory bowel disease. Points from the study as a whole: Variability may have been added to patient repertoires by differing immunosuppressive treatments.

The CDR3 covers 15 residues. Looked up from germline, CDR1 is SGHTA and CDR2 is FQGNSA. Concerning this clonotype itself: The antigen is not known.

The UMIs contained a 6-nucleotide sample barcode. They were added by template switching during cDNA synthesis. TCRdb processed the 5' RACE reads again and assigns one entry to each CDR3 protein, with no DNA. The sample totals under 350,000 distinct CDR3 sequences. Sample: blood. The source of this sequence is a human donor with ulcerative colitis or Crohn's disease, or a healthy co-twin of an affected twin (not recorded which). This sequence joins TRBV7-2 and TRBJ1-5. This CDR3 reads CASSSTAAANQPQHF.